This T cell receptor beta chain was recovered during a study of blood T cells in healthy people across ages. The germline V and J ends were trimmed by 5 bases and 5 bases, with 15 bases remaining between them. Germline V CDR1 and CDR2: MDHEN, SYDVKM. The CDR3 runs 14 residues. Each of the donors had roughly 9.7 milliliters of peripheral blood drawn into EDTA-treated Vacutainer tubes. A sample-barcoded 5' primer and a J-beta primer mix were used in a second PCR of about 6 to 11 cycles. TCRdb passed the 5' RACE reads through MiXCR, listing each CDR3 protein once. The table has approximately 700,000 distinct CDR3 sequences, roughly 30% seen once. With respect to this clonotype: A read error may explain this, as a much larger clone is one base away.

The chain carries TRBV28 and TRBJ2-5; the D gene is possibly TRBD2 (6 bases). Material: blood. The clonotype originates from a woman older than 75 in good health. CDR3 coding DNA: TGTGCCAGCAGTGGGGACTTCCGGGGGGAGACCCAGTACTTC. This translates into CASSGDFRGETQYF.